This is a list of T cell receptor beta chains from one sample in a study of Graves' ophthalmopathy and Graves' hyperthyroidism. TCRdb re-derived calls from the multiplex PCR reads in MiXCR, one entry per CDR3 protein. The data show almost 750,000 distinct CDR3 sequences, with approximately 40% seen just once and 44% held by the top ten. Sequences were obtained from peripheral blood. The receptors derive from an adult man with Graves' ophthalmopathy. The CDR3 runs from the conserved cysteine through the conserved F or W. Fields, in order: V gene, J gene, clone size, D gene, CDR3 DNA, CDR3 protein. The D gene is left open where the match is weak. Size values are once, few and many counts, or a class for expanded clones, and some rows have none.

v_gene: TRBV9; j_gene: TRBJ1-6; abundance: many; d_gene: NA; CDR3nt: TGTGCCAGCAGCGCGCGGGCAGACTCACCCCTCCACTTT; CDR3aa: CASSARADSPLHF
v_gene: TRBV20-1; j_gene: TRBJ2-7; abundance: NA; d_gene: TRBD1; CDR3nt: TGCAGTGCTAGAGATAGTGGACAGGGCTACGAGCAGTACTTC; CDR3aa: CSARDSGQGYEQYF
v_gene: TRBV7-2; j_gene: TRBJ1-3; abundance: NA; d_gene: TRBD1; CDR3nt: TGTGCCGGCAGCTTGACGCGACAGGGTTACTCTGGAAACACCATATATTTT; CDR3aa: CAGSLTRQGYSGNTIYF
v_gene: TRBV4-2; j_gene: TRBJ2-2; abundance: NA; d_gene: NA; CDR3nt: TGTGCCAGCAGCTTAAACAGGGTACGGTCCGGGGAGCTGTTTTTT; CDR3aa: CASSLNRVRSGELFF
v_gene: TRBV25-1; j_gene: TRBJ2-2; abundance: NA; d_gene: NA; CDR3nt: TGCGCCAGCAGCCAAGGTGTTTTGAGGAGGACAGTGAACACCGGGGAGCTGTTTTTT; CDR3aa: CASSQGVLRRTVNTGELFF
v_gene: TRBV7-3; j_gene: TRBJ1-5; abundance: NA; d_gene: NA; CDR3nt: TGTGCCAGCAGCTTAACCCAGGCAGGAGACCAGCCCCAGCATTTT; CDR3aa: CASSLTQAGDQPQHF
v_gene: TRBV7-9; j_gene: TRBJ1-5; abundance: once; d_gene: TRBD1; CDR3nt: TGCGCCAGCAGCCAAATGGGACAGGGGGGTGTCAATCAGCCCCAGCATTTT; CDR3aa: CASSQMGQGGVNQPQHF
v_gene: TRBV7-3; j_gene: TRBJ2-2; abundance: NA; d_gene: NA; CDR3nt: TGTGCCAGCAGCTTAGGGGCGACAGCTACCGGGGAGCTGTTTTTT; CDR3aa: CASSLGATATGELFF
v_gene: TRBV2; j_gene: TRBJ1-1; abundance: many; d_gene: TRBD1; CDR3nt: TGTGCCAGCTTACGAGCGTGGACAGGGGGTATTGGGGACACTGAAGCTTTCTTT; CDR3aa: CASLRAWTGGIGDTEAFF
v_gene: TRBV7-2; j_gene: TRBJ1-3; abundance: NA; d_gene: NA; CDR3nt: TGTGCCAGCAGCTTTCGGGAGGCCTACTCTGGAAACACCATATATTTT; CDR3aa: CASSFREAYSGNTIYF
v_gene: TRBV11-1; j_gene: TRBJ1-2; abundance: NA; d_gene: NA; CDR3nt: TGTGCCAGCAGACGAGGGGCGGGAGGCTACACCTTC; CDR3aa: CASRRGAGGYTF
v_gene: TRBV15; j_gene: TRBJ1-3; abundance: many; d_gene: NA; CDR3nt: TGTGCCACCAGCAGATCCGACAGAATCTCTGGAAACACCATATATTTT; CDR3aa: CATSRSDRISGNTIYF
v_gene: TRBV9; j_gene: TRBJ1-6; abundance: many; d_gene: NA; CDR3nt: TGTGCCAGCAGCCACAGGGATAATTCACCCCTCCACTTT; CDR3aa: CASSHRDNSPLHF
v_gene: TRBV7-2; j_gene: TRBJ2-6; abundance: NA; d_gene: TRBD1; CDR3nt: TGTGCCAGCAGCTGGGGACAGGGAGGCGATTCTGGGGCCAACGTCCTGACTTTC; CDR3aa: CASSWGQGGDSGANVLTF
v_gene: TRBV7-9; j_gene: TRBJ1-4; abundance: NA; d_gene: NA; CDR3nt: TGTGCCAGCAGCTTAAGACAGGTGGTCGAAAAACTGTTTTTT; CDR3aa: CASSLRQVVEKLFF
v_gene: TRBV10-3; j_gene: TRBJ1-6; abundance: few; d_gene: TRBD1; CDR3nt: TGTGCCAGCAGTTACTCGACAGGGGCCTCGATAGATTCACCCCTCCACTTT; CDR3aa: CASSYSTGASIDSPLHF
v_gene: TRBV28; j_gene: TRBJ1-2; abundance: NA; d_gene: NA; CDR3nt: TGTGCCAGCAGCAGGGGACCTTATGGCTACACCTTC; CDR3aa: CASSRGPYGYTF
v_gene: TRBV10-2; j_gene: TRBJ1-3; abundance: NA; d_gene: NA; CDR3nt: TGCGCCAGCAGTGAGGGAGGTGGGGCCGGCGGCACCATATATTTT; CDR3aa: CASSEGGGAGGTIYF
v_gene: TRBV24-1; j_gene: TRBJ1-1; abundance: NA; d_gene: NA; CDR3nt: TGTGCCAGCAGCCAAGTAATGGGGGGCACTGAAGCTTTCTTT; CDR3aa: CASSQVMGGTEAFF
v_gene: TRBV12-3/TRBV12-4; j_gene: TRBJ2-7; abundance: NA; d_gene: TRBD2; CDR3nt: TGTGCCAGCAGTTTTTCATTTGGGAGCGGGAGTCTATGGGAGCAGTACTTC; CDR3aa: CASSFSFGSGSLWEQYF
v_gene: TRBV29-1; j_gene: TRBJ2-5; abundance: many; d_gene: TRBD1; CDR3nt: TGCAGCGTTCGTTGGACAGGGCGCGCCGGTATAAAGACCCAGTACTTC; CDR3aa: CSVRWTGRAGIKTQYF
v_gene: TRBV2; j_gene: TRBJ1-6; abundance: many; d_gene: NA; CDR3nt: TGTGCCAGCAGTCCGGGCTATAATTCACCCCTCCACTTT; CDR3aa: CASSPGYNSPLHF